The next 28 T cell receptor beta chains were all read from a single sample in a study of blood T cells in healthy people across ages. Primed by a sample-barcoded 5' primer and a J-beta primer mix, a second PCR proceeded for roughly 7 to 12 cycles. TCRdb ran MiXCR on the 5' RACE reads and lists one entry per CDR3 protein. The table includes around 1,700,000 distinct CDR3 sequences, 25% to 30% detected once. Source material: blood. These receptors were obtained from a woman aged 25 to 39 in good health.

The chain's CDR3 is CSGGPGQETQYF. The CDR3 DNA reads as TGCAGCGGTGGACCGGGCCAAGAGACCCAGTACTTC. The chain employs TRBV29-1 and TRBJ2-5, with D unresolved. Trimming pared 7 bases from V and 1 base from J, leaving 10 bases between. Germline V CDR1 and CDR2: SQVTM, ANQGSEA. This CDR3 contains 12 residues.

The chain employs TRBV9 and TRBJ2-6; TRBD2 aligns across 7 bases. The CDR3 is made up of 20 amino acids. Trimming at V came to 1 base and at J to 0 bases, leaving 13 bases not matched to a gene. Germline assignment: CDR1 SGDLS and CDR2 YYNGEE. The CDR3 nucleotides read TGTGCCAGCAGCGTATTAGCCTCCTTAGCGGGTGTCTCTGGGGCCAACGTCCTGACTTTC. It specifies CASSVLASLAGVSGANVLTF.

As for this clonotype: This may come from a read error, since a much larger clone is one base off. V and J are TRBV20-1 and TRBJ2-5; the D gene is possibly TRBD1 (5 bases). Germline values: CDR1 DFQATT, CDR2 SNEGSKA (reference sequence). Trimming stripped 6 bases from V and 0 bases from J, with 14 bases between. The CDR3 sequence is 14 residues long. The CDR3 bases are TGCAGTGCCCCACACGGCAGGGACCAAGAGACCCAGTACTTC. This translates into CSAPHGRDQETQYF.

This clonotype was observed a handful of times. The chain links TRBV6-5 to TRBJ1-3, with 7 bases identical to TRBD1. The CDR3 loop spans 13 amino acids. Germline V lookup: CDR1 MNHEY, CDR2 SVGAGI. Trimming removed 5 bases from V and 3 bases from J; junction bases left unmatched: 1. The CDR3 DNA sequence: TGTGCCAGCAGTCAGGGGGATGGAAACACCATATATTTT. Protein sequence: CASSQGDGNTIYF.

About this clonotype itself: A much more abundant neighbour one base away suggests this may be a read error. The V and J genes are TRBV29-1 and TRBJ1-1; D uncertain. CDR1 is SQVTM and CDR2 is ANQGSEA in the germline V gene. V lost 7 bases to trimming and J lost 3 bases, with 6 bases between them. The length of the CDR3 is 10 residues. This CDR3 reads CSAGDTEAFF. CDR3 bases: TGCAGCGCTGGGGACACTGAAGCTTTCTTT.

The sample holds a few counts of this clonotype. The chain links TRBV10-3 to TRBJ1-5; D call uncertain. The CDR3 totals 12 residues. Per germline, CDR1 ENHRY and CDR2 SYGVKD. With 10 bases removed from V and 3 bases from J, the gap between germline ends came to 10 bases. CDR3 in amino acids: CATRSDNQPQHF. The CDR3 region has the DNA TGTGCCACCAGATCTGACAATCAGCCCCAGCATTTT.

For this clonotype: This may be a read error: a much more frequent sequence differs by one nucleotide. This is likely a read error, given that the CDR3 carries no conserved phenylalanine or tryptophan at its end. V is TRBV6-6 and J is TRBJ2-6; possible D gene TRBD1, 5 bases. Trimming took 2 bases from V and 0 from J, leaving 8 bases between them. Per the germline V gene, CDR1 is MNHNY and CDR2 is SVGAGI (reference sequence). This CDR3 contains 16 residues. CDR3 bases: TGTGCCAGCAGTTACGGGGCCCCCTCTGGGGCCAACGTCCTGACTTGC. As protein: CASSYGAPSGANVLTC.

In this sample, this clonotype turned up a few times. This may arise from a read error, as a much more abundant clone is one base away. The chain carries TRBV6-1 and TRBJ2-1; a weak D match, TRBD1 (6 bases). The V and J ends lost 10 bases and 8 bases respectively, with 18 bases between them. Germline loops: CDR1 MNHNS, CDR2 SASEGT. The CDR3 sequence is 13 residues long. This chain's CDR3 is CATRFSGGDEQFF. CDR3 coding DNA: TGTGCCACACGCTTTTCTGGGGGCGATGAGCAGTTCTTC.

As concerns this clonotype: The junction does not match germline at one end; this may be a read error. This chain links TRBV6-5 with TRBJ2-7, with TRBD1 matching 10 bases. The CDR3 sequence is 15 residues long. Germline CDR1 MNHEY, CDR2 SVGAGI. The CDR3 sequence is CVSRIGTGVSYEQYF. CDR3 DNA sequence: TGTGTCAGCAGGATAGGGACAGGGGTCTCCTACGAGCAGTACTTC.

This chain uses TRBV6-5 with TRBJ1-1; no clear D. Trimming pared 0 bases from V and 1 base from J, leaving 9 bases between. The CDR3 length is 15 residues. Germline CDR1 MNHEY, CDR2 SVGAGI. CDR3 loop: CASSYSRRQNTEAFF. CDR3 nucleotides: TGTGCCAGCAGTTACTCTAGGCGGCAGAACACTGAAGCTTTCTTT.

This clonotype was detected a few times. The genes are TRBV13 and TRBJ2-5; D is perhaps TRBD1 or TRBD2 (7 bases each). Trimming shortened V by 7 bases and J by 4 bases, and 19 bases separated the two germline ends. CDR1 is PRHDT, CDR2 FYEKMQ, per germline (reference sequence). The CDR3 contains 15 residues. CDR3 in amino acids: CASIGRGRSPETQYF. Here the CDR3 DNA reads TGTGCCAGCATTGGGAGGGGGCGTTCCCCAGAGACCCAGTACTTC.

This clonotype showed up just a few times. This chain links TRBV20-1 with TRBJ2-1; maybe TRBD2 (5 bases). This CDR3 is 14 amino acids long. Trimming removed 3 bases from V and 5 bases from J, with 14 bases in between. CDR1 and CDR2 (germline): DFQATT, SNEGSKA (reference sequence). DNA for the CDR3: TGCAGTGCTAGCATACTAGAATCCAACAATGAGCAGTTCTTC. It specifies CSASILESNNEQFF.

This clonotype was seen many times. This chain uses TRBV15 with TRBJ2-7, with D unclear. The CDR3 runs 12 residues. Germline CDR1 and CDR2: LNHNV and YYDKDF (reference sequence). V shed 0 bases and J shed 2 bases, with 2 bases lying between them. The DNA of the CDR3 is TGTGCCACCAGCAGAGAACCCTACGAGCAGTACTTC. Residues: CATSREPYEQYF.

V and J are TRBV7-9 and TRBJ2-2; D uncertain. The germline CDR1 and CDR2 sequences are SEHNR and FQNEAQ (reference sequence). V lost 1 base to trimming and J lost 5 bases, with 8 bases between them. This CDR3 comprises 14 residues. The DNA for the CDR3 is TGTGCCAGCAGCTTAGATCCGGTAACCGGGGAGCTGTTTTTT. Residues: CASSLDPVTGELFF.

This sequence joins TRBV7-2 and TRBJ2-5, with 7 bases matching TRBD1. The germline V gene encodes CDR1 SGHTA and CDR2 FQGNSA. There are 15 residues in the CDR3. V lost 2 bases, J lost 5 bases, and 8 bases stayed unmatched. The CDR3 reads CASSLRQGGEETQYF. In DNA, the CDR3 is TGTGCCAGCAGCTTACGGCAAGGGGGCGAGGAGACCCAGTACTTC.

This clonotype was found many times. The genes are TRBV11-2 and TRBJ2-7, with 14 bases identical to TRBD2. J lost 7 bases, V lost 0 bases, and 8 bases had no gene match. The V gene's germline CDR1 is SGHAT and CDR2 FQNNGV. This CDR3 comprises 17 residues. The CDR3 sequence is CASSLEAPGTSGGEQYF. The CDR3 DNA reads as TGTGCCAGCAGCTTAGAAGCCCCCGGGACTAGCGGGGGTGAGCAGTACTTC.

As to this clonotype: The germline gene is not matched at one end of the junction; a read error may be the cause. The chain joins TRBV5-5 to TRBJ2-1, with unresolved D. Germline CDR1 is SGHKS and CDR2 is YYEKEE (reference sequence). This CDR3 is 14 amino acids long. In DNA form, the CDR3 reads TGTGCCAGCAGCCCCATCGTCTCCTACAAAGAGCAGTTCTTC. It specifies CASSPIVSYKEQFF. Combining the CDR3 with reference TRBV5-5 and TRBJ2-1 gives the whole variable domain DAGVTQSPTHLIKTRGQQVTLRCSPISGHKSVSWYQQVLGQGPQFIFQYYEKEERGRGNFPDRFSARQFPNYSSELNVNALLLGDSALYLCASSPIVSYKEQFFGPGTRLTVL.

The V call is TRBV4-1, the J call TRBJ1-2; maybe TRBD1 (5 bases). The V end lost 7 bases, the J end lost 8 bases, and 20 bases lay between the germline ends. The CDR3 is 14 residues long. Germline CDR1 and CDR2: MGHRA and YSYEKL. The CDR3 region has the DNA TGCGCCAGCACCCGGGACGGGGCCGGGAGGGGCTACACCTTC. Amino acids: CASTRDGAGRGYTF.

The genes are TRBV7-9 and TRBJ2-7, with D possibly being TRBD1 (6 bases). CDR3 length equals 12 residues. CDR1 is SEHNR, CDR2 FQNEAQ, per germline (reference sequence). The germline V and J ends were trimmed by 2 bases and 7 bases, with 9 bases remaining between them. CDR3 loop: CASSLNRVEQYF. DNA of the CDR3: TGTGCCAGCAGCTTAAACAGGGTAGAGCAGTACTTC.

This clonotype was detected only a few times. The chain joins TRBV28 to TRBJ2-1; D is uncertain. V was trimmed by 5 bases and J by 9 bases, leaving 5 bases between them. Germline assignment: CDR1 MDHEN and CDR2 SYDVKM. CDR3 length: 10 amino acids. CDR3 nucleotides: TGTGCCAGCAGTCACAGTGAGCAGTTCTTC. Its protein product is CASSHSEQFF.

This CDR3 reads CSAISTSGGPYNEQFF. CDR3 bases: TGCAGTGCTATCTCGACTAGCGGGGGCCCCTACAATGAGCAGTTCTTC. The V gene is TRBV20-1, the J gene TRBJ2-1, with TRBD2 matching over 12 bases. The trim removed 4 bases at V and 2 bases at J, leaving 6 bases unmatched. The CDR3 loop spans 16 amino acids. Germline V CDR1 and CDR2: DFQATT, SNEGSKA (reference sequence).

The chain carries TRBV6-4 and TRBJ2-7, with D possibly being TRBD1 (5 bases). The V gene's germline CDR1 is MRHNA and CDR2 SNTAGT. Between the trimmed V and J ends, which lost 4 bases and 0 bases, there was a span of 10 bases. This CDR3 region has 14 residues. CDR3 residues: CASSVVQGSYEQYF. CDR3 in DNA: TGTGCCAGCAGTGTTGTGCAGGGCTCCTACGAGCAGTACTTC.

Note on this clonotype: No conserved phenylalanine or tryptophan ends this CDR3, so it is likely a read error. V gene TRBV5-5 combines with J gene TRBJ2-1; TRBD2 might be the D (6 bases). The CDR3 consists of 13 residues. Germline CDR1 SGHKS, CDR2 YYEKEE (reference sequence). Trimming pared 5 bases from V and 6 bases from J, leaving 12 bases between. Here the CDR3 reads CASRGDSTNEQFC. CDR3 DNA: TGTGCCAGCAGAGGGGACTCGACCAATGAGCAGTTCTGC.

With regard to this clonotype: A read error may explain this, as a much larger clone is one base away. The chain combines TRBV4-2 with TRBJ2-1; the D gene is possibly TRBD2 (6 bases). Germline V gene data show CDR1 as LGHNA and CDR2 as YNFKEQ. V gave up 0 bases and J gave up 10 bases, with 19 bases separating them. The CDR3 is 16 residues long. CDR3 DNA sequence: TGTGCCAGCAGCCAAGAAAGGACGAGGGACTTCAACGAGCAGTTCTTC. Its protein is CASSQERTRDFNEQFF.

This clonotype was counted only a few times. CDR3 bases: TGTGCCAGCAGTGAGAAGGTCGGCTACACCTTC. The encoded protein is CASSEKVGYTF. The J gene is TRBJ1-2, the V gene TRBV6-1; D not resolved. Trimming removed 3 bases at V and 8 bases at J, with 7 bases between. This CDR3 has 11 residues. Per the germline V gene, CDR1 is MNHNS and CDR2 is SASEGT.

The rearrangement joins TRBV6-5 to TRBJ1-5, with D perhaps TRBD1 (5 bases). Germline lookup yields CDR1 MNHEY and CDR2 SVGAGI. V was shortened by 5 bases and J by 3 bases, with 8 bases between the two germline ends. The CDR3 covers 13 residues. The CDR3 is CASSVRVNQPQHF. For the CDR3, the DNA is TGTGCCAGCAGTGTCAGGGTCAATCAGCCCCAGCATTTT.

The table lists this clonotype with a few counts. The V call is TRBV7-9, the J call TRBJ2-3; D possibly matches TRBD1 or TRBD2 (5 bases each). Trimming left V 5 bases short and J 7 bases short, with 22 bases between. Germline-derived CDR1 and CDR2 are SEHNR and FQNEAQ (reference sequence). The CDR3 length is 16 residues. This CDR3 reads CASSPGRSVSGYTQYF. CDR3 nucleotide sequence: TGTGCCAGCAGCCCGGGACGCTCCGTGTCCGGGTATACGCAGTATTTT.

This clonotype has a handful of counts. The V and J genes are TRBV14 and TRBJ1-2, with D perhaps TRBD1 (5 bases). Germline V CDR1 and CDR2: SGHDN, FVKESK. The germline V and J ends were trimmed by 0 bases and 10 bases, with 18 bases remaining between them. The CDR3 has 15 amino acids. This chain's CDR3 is CASSQDLRGVIAYTF. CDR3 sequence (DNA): TGTGCCAGCAGCCAAGATCTCCGGGGGGTGATCGCCTACACCTTC.